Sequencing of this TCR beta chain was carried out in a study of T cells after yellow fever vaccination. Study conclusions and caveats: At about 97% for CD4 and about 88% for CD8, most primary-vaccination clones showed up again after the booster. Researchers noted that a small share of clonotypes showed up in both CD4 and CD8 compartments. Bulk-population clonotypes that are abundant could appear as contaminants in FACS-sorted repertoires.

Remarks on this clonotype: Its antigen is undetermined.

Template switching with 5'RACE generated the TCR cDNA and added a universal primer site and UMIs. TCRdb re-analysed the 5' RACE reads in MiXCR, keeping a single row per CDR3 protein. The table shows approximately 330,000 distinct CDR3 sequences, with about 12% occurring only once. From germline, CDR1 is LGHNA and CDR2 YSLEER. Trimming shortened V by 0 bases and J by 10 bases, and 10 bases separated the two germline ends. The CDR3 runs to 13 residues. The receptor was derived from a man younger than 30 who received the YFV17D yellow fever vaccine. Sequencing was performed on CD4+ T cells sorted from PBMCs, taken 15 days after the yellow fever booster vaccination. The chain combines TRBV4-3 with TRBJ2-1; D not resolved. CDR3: CASSQDPMEEQFF. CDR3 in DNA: TGCGCCAGCAGCCAAGATCCAATGGAAGAGCAGTTCTTC.